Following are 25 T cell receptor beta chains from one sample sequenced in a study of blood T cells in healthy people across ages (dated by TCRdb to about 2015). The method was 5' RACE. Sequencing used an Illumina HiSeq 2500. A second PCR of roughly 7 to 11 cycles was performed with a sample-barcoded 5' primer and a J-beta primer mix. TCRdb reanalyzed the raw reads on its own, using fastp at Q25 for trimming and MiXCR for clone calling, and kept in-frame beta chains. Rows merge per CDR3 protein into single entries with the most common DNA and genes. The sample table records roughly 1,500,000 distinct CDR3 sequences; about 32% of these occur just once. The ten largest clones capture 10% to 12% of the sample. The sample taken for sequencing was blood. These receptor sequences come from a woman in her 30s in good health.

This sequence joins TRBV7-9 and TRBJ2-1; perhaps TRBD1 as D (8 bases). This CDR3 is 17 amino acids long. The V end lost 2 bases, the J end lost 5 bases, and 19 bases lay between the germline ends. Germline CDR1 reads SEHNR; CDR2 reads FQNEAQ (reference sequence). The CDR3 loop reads CASSLFADRAGDNEQFF. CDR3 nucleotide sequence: TGTGCCAGCAGCTTATTCGCGGACAGGGCGGGGGACAATGAGCAGTTCTTC.

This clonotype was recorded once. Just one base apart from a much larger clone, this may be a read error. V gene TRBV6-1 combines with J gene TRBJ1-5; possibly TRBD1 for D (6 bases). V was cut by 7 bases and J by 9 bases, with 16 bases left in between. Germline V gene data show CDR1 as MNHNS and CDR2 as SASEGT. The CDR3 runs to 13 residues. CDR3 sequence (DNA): TGTGCCAGCACCGGAGGGACAAACAGGCCCCAGCATTTT. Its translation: CASTGGTNRPQHF.

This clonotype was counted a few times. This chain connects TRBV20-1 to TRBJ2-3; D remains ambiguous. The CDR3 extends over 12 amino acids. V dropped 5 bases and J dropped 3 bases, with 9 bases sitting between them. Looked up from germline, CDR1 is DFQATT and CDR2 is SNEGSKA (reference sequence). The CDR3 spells CSAPDGTDTQYF. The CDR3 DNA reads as TGCAGTGCTCCCGACGGAACAGATACGCAGTATTTT.

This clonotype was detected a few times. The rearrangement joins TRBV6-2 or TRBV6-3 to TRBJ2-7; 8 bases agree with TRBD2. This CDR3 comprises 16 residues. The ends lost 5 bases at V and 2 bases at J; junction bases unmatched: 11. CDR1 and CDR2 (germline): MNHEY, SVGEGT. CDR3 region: CASSPRLALKTYEQYF. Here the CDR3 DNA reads TGTGCCAGCAGTCCTCGACTAGCGCTAAAAACCTACGAGCAGTACTTC.

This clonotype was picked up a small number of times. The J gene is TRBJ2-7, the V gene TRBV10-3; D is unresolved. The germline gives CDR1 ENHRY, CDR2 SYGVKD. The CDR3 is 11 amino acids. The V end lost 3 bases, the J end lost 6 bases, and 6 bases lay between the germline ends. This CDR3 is CAISDASEQYF. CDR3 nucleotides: TGTGCCATCAGTGACGCGAGCGAGCAGTACTTC.

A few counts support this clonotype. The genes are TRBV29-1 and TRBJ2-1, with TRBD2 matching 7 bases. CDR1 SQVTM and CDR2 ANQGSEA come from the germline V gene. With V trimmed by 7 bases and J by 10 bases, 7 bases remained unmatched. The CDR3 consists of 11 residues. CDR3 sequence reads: CSGGFSGEQFF. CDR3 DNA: TGCAGCGGCGGGTTTAGCGGGGAGCAGTTCTTC.

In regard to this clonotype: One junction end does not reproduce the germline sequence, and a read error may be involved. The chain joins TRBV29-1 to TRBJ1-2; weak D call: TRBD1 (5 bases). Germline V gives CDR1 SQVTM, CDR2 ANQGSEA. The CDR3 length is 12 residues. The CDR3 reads CSVWDETYDYTF. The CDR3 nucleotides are TGCAGCGTTTGGGACGAGACCTATGACTACACCTTC. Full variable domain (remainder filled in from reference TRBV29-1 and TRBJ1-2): SAVISQKPSRDICQRGTSLTIQCQVDSQVTMMFWYRQQPGQSLTLIATANQGSEATYESGFVIDKFPISRPNLTFSTLTVSNMSPEDSSIYLCSVWDETYDYTFGSGTRLTVV.

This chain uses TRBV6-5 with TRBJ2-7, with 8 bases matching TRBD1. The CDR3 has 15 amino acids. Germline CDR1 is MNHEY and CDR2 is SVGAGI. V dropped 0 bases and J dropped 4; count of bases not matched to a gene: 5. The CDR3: CASSYSQGVRYEQYF. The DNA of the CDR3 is TGTGCCAGCAGTTACTCACAGGGGGTTAGATACGAGCAGTACTTC.

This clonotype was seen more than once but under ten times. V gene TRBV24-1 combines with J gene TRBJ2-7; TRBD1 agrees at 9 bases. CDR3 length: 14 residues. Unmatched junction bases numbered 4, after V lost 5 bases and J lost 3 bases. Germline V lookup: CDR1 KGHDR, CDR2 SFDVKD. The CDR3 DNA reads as TGTGCCACCAGTGCTGGGACAGGGTACTACGAGCAGTACTTC. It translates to CATSAGTGYYEQYF.

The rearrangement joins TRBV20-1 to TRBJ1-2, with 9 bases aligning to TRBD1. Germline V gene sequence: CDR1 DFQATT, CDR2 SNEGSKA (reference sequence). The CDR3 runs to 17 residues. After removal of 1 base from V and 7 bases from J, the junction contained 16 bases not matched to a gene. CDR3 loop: CSARARQPGQGYSGYTF. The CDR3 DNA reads TGCAGTGCTAGAGCCCGACAGCCGGGACAGGGTTACTCTGGCTACACCTTC.

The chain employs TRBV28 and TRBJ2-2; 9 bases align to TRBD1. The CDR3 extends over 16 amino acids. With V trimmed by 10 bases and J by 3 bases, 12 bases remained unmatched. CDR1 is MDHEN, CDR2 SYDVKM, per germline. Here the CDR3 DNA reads TGTGCCACCCAGGTCGGGACAGGGTTTTACACCGGGGAGCTGTTTTTT. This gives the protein CATQVGTGFYTGELFF.

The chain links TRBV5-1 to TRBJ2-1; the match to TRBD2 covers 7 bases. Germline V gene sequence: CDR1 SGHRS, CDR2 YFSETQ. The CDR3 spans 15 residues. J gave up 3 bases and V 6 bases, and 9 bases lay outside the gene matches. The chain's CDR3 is CASTPASGLYNEQFF. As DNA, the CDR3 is TGCGCCAGCACCCCAGCTAGCGGTCTCTACAATGAGCAGTTCTTC. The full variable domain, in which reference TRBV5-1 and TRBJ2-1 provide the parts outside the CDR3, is KAGVTQTPRYLIKTRGQQVTLSCSPISGHRSVSWYQQTPGQGLQFLFEYFSETQRNKGNFPGRFSGRQFSNSRSEMNVSTLELGDSALYLCASTPASGLYNEQFFGPGTRLTVL.

CDR3: CSARDLGGEGTEAFF. CDR3 nucleotides: TGCAGTGCTAGAGATCTCGGGGGGGAAGGAACTGAAGCTTTCTTT. The chain recombines TRBV20-1 with TRBJ1-1; D perhaps matches TRBD1 (5 bases). CDR1 is DFQATT and CDR2 is SNEGSKA in the germline V gene (reference sequence). This CDR3 contains 15 residues. The germline V and J ends were trimmed by 0 bases and 5 bases, with 16 bases remaining between them.

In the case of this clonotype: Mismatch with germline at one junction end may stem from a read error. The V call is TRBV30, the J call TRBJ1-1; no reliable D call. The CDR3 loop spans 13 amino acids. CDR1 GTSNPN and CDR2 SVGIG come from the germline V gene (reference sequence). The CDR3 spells CARSPRLDTEAFF. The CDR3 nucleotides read TGTGCCCGGAGTCCGAGGTTGGACACTGAAGCTTTCTTT.

This CDR3 is CASRAPGLYNEQFF. The CDR3 region has the DNA TGTGCCAGCAGGGCCCCCGGTCTCTACAATGAGCAGTTCTTC. V and J are TRBV2 and TRBJ2-1; no reliable D call. Deletions cut 6 bases from V and 3 bases from J, with 12 bases between. Germline CDR1 SNHLY, CDR2 FYNNEI. The CDR3 has 14 residues. The full variable domain, with the rest looked up from reference TRBV2 and TRBJ2-1, is EPEVTQTPSHQVTQMGQEVILRCVPISNHLYFYWYRQILGQKVEFLVSFYNNEISEKSEIFDDQFSVERPDGSNFTLKIRSTKLEDSAMYFCASRAPGLYNEQFFGPGTRLTVL.

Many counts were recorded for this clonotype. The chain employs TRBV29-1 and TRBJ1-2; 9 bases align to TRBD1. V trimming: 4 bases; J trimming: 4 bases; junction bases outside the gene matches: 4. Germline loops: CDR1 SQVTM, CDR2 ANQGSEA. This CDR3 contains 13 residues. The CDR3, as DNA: TGCAGCGTTGGGGACAGGGTAATCTATGGCTACACCTTC. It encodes CSVGDRVIYGYTF.

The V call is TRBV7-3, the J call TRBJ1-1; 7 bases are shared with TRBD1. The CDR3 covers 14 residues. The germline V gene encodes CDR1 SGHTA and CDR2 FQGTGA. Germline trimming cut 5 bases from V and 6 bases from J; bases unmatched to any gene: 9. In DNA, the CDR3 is TGTGCCAGCAGCCCGGCGACAGGGAGGGCTGAAGCTTTCTTT. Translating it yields CASSPATGRAEAFF.

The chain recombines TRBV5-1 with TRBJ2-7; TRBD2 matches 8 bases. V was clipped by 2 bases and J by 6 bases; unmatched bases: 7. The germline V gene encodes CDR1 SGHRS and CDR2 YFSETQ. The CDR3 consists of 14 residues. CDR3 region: CASSFDGRASEQYF. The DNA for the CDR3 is TGCGCCAGCAGCTTCGACGGGAGGGCCTCCGAGCAGTACTTC.

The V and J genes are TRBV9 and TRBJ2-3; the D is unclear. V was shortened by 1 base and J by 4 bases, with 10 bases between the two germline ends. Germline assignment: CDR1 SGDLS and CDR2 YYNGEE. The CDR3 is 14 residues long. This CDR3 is CASSVISGADTQYF. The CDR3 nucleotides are TGTGCCAGCAGCGTAATCAGTGGGGCAGATACGCAGTATTTT.

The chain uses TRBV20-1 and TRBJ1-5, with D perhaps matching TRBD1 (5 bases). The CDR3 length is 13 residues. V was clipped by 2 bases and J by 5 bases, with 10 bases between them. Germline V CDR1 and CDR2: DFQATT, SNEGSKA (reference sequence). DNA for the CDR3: TGCAGTGCTAGAAGGGGCACGGATCAGCCCCAGCATTTT. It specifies CSARRGTDQPQHF.

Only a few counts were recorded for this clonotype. In DNA, the CDR3 is TGCAGTGCTAGAGATATGGATTCCGGGGGGCGAGAGACCCAGTACTTC. Its translation is CSARDMDSGGRETQYF. The chain combines TRBV20-1 with TRBJ2-5; tentative D call: TRBD2 (7 bases). Trimming removed 0 bases at V and 4 bases at J, with 18 bases between. The germline V gene encodes CDR1 DFQATT and CDR2 SNEGSKA (reference sequence). The CDR3 runs to 16 residues.

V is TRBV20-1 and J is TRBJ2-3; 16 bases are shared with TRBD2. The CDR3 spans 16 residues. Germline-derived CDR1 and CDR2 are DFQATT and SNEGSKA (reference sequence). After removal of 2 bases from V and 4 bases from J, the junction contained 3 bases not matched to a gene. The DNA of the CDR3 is TGCAGTGCTAGACGAGGGACTAGCGGGAGGGCAGATACGCAGTATTTT. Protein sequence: CSARRGTSGRADTQYF.

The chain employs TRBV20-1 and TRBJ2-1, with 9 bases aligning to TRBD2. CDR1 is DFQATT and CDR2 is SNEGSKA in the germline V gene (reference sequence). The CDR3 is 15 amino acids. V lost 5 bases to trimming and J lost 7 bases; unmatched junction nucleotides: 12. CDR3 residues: CSAPEPGLAENEQFF. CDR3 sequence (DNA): TGCAGTGCTCCAGAACCGGGACTAGCAGAAAATGAGCAGTTCTTC.

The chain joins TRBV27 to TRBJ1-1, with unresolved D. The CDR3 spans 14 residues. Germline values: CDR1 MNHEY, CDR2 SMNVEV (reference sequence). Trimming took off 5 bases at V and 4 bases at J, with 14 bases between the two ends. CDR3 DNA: TGTGCCAGCAGTAAACAGCGGGGAGGCACTGAAGCTTTCTTT. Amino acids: CASSKQRGGTEAFF.

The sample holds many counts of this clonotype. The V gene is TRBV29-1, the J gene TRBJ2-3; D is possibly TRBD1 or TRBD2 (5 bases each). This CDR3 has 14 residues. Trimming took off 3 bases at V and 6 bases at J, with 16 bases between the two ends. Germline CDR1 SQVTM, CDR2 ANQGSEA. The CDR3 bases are TGCAGCGTTGAGCTGCCGAGGGGATGGGATACGCAGTATTTT. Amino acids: CSVELPRGWDTQYF.